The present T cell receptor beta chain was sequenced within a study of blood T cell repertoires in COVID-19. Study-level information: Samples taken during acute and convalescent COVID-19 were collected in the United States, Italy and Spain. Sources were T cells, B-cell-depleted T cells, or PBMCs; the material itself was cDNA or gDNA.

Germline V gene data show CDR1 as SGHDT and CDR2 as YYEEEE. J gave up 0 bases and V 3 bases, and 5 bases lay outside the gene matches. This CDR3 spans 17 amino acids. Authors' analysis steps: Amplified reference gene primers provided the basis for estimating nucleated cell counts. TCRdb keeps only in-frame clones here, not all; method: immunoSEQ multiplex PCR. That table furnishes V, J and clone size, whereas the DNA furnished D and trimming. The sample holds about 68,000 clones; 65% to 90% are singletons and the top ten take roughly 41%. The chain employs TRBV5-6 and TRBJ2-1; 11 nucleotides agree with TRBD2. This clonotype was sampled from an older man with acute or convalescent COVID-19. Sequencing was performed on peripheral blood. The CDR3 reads CASSSGLAGSSYNEQFF. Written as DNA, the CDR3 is TGTGCCAGCAGCTCTGGACTAGCGGGTAGCTCCTACAATGAGCAGTTCTTC.